Described below is a single T cell receptor beta chain sequence and its context. The antigen is undetermined. This entry is derived from a study of post-analysis software for immune sequencing data. Overall study: The disease courses spanned relapsing-remitting, secondary progressive and progressive-relapsing forms of multiple sclerosis. Points from the study as a whole: Relative to controls, patients with multiple sclerosis showed significantly lower normalized Chao1 diversity.

The TCR beta cDNA libraries contained unique molecular identifiers. Out of about 0.9 to 10 million T cells, about 500,000 cDNA molecules were generated. TCRdb fed the PCR reads into MiXCR, producing one record per CDR3 protein. The table has 450,000 to 700,000 distinct CDR3 sequences, about 44% seen once. The receptor's source is a girl aged 10 to 17 with multiple sclerosis. Sequenced: blood.

This CDR3 reads CASSPTAGYSYEQYF. The CDR3 region has the DNA TGTGCCAGCTCACCAACCGCCGGATACTCCTACGAGCAGTACTTC. The genes are TRBV18 and TRBJ2-7; no definite D call. V was pared by 2 bases and J by 0 bases, with 11 bases between. This CDR3 is 15 amino acids long. Per germline, CDR1 KGHSH and CDR2 LQKENI.